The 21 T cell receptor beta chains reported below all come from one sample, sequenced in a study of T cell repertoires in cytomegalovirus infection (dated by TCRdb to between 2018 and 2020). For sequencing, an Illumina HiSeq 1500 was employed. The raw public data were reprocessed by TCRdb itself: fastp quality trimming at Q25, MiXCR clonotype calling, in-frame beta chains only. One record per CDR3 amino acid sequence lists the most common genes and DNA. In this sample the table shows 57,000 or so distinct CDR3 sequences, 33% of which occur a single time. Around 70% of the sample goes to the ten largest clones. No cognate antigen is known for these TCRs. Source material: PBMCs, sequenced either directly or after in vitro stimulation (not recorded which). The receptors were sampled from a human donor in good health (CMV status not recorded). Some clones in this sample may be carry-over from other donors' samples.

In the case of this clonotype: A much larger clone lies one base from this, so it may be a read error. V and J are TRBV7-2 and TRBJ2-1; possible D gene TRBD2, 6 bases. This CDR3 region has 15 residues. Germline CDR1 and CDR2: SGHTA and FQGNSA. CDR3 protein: CASSPGGPRYNEEFF. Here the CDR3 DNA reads TGTGCCAGCAGCCCCGGGGGTCCACGTTACAATGAGGAGTTCTTC.

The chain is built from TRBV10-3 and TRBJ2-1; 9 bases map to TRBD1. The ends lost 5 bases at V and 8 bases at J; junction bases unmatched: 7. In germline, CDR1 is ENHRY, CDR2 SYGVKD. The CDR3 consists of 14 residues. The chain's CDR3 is CAISPGTGSHEQFF. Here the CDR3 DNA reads TGTGCCATCAGTCCGGGGACAGGGTCCCATGAGCAGTTCTTC.

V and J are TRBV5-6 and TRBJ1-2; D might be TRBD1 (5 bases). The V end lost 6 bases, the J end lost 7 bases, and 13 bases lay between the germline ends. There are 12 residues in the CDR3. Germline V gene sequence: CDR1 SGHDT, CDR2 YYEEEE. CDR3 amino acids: CASTGGNIGYTF. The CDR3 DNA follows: TGTGCCAGCACTGGGGGAAATATTGGCTACACCTTC.

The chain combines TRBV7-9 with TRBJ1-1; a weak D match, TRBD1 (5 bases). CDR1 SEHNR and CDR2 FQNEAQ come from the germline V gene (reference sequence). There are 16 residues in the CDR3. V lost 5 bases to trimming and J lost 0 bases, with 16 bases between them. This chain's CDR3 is CASSQNTGGMNTEAFF. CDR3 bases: TGTGCCAGCAGCCAGAACACAGGTGGGATGAACACTGAAGCTTTCTTT.

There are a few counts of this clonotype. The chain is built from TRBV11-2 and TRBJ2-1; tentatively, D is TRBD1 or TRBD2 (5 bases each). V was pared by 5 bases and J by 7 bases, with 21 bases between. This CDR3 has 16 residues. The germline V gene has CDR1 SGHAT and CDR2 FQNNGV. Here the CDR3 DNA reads TGTGCCAGCAGCGCGCGCACCGGGACCCCCGGTAATGAGCAGTTCTTC. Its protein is CASSARTGTPGNEQFF.

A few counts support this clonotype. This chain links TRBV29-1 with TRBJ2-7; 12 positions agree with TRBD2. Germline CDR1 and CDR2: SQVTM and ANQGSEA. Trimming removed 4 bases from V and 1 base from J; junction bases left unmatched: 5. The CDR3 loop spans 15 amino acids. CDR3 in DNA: TGCAGCGTTGGACTAGCGGGAGTAAGGTCCTACGAGCAGTACTTC. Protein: CSVGLAGVRSYEQYF.

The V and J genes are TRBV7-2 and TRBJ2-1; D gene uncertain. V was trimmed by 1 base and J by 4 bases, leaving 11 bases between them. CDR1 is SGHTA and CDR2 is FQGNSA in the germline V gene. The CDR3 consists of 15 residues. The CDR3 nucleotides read TGTGCCAGCAGCTTAGATATGCGCCTTTACAATGAGCAGTTCTTC. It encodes CASSLDMRLYNEQFF.

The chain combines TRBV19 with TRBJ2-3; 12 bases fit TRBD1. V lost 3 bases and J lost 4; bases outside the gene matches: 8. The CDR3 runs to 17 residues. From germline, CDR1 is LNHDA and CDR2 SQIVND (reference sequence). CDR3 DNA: TGTGCCAGTAGTATGAAGGGACAGGGGGCGCAGGCAGATACGCAGTATTTT. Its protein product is CASSMKGQGAQADTQYF.

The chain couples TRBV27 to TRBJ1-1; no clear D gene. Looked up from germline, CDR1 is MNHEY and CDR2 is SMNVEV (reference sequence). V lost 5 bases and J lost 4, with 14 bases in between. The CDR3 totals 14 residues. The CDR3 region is CASSPDSGPTEAFF. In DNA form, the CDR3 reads TGTGCCAGCAGTCCGGACTCCGGGCCCACTGAAGCTTTCTTT.

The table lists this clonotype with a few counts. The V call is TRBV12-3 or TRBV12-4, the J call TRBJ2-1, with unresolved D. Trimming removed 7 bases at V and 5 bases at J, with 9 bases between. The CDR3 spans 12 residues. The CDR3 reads CASTPDHNEQFF. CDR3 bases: TGTGCCAGCACCCCGGACCACAATGAGCAGTTCTTC.

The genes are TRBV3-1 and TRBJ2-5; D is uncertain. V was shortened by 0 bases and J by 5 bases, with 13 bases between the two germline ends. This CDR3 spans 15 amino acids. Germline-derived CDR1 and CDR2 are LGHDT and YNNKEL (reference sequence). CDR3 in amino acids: CASSQDWARVETQYF. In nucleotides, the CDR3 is TGTGCCAGCAGCCAAGATTGGGCTAGGGTCGAGACCCAGTACTTC.

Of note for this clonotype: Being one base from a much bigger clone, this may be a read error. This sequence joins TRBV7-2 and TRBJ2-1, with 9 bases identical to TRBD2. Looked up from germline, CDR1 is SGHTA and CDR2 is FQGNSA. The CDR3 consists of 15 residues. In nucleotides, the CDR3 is TGTGCCGGCAGCCCAGCGGGGGGTACCTACAATGAGCAGTTCTTC. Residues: CAGSPAGGTYNEQFF.

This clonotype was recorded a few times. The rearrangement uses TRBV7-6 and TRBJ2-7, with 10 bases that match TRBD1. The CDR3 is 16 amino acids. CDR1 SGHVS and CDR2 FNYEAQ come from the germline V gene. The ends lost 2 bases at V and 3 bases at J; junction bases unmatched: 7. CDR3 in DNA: TGTGCCAGCAGCTTATTGGGGGACAGGGGTGACTACGAGCAGTACTTC. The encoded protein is CASSLLGDRGDYEQYF.

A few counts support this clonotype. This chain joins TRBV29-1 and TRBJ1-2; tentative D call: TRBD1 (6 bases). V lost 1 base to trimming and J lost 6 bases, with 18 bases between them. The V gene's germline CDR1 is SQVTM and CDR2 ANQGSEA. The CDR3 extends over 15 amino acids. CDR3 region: CSVEGLTQGTNGYTF. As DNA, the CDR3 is TGCAGCGTTGAAGGGCTGACACAGGGTACAAATGGCTACACCTTC. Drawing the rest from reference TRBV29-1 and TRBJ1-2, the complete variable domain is SAVISQKPSRDICQRGTSLTIQCQVDSQVTMMFWYRQQPGQSLTLIATANQGSEATYESGFVIDKFPISRPNLTFSTLTVSNMSPEDSSIYLCSVEGLTQGTNGYTFGSGTRLTVV.

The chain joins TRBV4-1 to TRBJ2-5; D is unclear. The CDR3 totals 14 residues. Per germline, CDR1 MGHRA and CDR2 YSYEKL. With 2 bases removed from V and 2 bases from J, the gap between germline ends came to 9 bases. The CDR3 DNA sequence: TGCGCCAGCAGCCAAATCACATTTCAAGAGACCCAGTACTTC. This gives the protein CASSQITFQETQYF.

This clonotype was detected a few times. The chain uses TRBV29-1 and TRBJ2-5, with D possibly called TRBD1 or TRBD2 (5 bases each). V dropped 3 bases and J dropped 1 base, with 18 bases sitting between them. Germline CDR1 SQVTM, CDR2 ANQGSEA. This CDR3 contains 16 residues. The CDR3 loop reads CSVEGVRSDFQETQYF. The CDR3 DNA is TGCAGCGTTGAGGGGGTTAGGAGCGACTTCCAAGAGACCCAGTACTTC.

CDR3: CASSQQGIEETQYF. CDR3 nucleotide sequence: TGTGCCAGCAGCCAACAGGGTATCGAAGAGACCCAGTACTTC. This sequence joins TRBV14 and TRBJ2-5; possibly TRBD1 for D (5 bases). V was pared by 2 bases and J by 3 bases, with 10 bases between. Looked up from germline, CDR1 is SGHDN and CDR2 is FVKESK. The CDR3 is 14 residues long.

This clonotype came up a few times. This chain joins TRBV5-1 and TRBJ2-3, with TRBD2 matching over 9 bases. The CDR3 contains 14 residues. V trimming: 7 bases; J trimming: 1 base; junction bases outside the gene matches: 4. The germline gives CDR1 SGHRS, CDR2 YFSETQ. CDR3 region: CASEAGGGTDTQYF. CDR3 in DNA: TGCGCCAGCGAGGCGGGAGGGGGCACAGATACGCAGTATTTT.

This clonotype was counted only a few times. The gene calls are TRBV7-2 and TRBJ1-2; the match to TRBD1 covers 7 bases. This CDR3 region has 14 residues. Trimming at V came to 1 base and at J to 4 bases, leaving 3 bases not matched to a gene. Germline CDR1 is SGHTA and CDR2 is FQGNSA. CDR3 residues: CASSLVGTVYGYTF. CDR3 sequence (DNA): TGTGCCAGCAGCTTAGTCGGGACAGTCTATGGCTACACCTTC.

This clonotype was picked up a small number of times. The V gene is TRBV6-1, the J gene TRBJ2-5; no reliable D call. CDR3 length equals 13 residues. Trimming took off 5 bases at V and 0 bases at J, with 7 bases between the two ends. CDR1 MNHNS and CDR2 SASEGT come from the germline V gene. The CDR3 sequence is CASSYLDQETQYF. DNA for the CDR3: TGTGCCAGCAGTTATCTAGACCAAGAGACCCAGTACTTC.

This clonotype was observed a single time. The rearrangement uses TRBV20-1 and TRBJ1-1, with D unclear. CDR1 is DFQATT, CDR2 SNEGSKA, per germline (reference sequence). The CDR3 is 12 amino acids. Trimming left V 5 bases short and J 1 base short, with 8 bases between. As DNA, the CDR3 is TGCAGTGCTCATGCAGGGAACACTGAAGCTTTCTTT. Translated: CSAHAGNTEAFF.